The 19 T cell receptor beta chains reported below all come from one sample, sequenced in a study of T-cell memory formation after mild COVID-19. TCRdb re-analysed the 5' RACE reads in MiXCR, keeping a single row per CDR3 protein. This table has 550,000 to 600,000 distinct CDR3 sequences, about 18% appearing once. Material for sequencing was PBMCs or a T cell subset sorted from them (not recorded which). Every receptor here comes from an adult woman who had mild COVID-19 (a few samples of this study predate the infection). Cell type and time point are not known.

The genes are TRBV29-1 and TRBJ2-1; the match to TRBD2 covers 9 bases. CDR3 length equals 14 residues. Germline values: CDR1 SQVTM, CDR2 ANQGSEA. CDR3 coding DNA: TGCAGTTCTCTCAAGCTAGCGGGGTACAATGAGCAGTTCTTC. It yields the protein CSSLKLAGYNEQFF.

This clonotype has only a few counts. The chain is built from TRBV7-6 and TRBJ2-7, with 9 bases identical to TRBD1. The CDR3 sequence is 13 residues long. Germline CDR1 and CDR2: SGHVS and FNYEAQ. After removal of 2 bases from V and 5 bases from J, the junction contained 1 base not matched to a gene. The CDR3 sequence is CASSLRTGDEQYF. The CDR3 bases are TGTGCCAGCAGCTTACGGACAGGGGACGAGCAGTACTTC. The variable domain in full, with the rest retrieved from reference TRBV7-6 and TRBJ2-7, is GAGVSQSPRYKVTKRGQDVALRCDPISGHVSLYWYRQALGQGPEFLTYFNYEAQQDKSGLPNDRFSAERPEGSISTLTIQRTEQRDSAMYRCASSLRTGDEQYFGPGTRLTVT.

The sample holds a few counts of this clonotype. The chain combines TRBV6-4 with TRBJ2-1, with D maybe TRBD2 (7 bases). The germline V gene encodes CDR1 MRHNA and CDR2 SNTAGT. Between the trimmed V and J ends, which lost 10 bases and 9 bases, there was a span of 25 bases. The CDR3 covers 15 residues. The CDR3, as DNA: TGTGCCACCTCGGTCGACGGGGGGCATGGGGGTGAGCAGTTCTTC. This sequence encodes CATSVDGGHGGEQFF.

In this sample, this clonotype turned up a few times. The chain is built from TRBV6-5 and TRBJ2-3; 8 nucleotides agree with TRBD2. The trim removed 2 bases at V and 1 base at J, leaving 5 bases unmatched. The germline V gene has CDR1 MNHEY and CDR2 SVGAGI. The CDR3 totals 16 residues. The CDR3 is CASSYRSSGRTDTQYF. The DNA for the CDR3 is TGTGCCAGCAGTTACAGGTCTAGCGGGCGCACAGATACGCAGTATTTT.

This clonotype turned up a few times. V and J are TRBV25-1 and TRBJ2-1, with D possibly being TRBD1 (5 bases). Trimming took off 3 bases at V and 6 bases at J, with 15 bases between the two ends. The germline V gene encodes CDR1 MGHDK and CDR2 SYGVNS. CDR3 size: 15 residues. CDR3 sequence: CASSDNRRVFNEQFF. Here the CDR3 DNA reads TGTGCCAGCAGTGACAACAGGCGAGTCTTCAATGAGCAGTTCTTC.

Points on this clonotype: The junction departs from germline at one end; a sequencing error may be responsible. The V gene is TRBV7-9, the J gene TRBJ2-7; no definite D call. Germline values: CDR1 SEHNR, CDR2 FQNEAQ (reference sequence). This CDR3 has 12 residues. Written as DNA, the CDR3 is TGTGCCAGCAGTTTAGACATAATAGAGCAGTACTTC. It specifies CASSLDIIEQYF.

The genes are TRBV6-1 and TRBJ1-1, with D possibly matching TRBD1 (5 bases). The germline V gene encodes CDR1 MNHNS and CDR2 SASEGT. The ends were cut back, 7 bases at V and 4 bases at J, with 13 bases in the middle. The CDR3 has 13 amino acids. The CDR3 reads CASNDQGRTEAFF. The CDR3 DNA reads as TGTGCCAGCAACGACCAGGGCCGCACTGAAGCTTTCTTT.

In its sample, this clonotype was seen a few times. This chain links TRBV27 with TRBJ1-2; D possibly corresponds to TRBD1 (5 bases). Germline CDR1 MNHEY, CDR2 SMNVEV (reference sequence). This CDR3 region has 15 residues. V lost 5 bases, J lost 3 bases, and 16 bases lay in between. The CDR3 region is CASSPGQGAHYGYTF. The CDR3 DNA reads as TGTGCCAGCAGTCCCGGGCAGGGAGCGCACTATGGCTACACCTTC.

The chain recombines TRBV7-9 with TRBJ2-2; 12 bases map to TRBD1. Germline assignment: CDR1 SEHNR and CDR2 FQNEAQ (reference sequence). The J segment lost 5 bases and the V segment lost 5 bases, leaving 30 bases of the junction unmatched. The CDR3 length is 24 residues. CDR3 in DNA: TGTGCCAGCAGCCCAGAGCCAACGGACCGGGACAGGGGGCGCAAGATTGTGGGGACCGGGGAGCTGTTTTTT. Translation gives CASSPEPTDRDRGRKIVGTGELFF.

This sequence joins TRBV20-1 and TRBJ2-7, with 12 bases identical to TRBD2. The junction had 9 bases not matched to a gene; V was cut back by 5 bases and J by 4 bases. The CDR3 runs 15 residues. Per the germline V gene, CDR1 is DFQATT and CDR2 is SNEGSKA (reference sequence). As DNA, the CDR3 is TGCAGTGCTCCACCTCTAGCGGGAGGGCTGTACGAGCAGTACTTC. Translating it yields CSAPPLAGGLYEQYF.

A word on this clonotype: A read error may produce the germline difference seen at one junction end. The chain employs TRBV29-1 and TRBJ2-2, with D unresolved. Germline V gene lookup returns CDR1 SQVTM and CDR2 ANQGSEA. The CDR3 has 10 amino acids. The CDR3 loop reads CSGYGGELFF. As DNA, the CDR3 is TGTTCTGGGTACGGGGGGGAGCTGTTTTTT.

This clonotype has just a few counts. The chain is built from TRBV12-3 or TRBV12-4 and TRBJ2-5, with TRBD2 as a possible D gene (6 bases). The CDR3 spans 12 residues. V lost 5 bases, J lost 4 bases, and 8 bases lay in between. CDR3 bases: TGTGCCAGCAGTCGGACTATAGAGACCCAGTACTTC. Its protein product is CASSRTIETQYF.

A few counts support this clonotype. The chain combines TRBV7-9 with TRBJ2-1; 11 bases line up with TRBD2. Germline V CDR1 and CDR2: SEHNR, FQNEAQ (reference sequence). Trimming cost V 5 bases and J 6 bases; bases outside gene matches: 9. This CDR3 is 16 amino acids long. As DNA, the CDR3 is TGTGCCAGCAGCAGCAACCTAGCGGGAGGACCCAATGAGCAGTTCTTC. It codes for CASSSNLAGGPNEQFF. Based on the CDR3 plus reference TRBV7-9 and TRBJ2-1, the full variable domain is DTGVSQNPRHKITKRGQNVTFRCDPISEHNRLYWYRQTLGQGPEFLTYFQNEAQLEKSRLLSDRFSAERPKGSFSTLEIQRTEQGDSAMYLCASSSNLAGGPNEQFFGPGTRLTVL.

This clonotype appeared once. CDR3 nucleotides: TGTGCCAGCAGTCCTTTCGTTGGAGGGCATCAAGGCTACACCTTC. It encodes CASSPFVGGHQGYTF. The chain links TRBV7-2 to TRBJ1-2; D remains ambiguous. The CDR3 loop spans 15 amino acids. V was cut by 6 bases and J by 8 bases, with 22 bases left in between. Germline V lookup: CDR1 SGHTA, CDR2 FQGNSA.

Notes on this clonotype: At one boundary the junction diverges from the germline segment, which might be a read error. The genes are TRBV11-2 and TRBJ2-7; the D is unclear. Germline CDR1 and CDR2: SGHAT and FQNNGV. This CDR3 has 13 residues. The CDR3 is CASSLGRLAVHFF. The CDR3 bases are TGTGCCAGCAGCTTAGGACGTTTGGCAGTTCACTTCTTC.

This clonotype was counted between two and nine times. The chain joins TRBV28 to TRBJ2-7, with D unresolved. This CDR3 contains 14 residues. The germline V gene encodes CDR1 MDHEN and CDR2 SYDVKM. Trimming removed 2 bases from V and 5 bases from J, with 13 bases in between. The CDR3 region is CASSLGSGRDEQYF. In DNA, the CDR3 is TGTGCCAGCAGTTTAGGGTCTGGACGGGACGAGCAGTACTTC. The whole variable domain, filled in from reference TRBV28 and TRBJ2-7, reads DVKVTQSSRYLVKRTGEKVFLECVQDMDHENMFWYRQDPGLGLRLIYFSYDVKMKEKGDIPEGYSVSREKKERFSLILESASTNQTSMYLCASSLGSGRDEQYFGPGTRLTVT.

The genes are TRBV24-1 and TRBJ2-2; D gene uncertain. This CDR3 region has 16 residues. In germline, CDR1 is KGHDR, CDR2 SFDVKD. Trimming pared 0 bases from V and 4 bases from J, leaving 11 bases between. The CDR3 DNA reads TGTGCCACCAGTGATTTGTGGCAGGCGCGCACCGGGGAGCTGTTTTTT. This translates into CATSDLWQARTGELFF.

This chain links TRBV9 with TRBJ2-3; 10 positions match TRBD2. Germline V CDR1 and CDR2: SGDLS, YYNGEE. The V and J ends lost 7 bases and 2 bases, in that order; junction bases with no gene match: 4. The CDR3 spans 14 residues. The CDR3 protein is CASASGGNTDTQYF. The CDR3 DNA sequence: TGTGCCAGCGCTAGCGGGGGAAACACAGATACGCAGTATTTT.

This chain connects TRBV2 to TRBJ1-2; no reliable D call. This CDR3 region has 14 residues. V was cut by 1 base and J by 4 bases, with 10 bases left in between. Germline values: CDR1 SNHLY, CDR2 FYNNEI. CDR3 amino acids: CASSEGALGYGYTF. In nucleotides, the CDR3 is TGTGCCAGCAGTGAAGGGGCCCTCGGCTATGGCTACACCTTC.